This T cell receptor beta chain derives from a study of Ad26.COV2.S vaccination and SARS-CoV-2 variants. Some clones are missing from TCRdb's copy, which holds only in-frame ones; the method was immunoSEQ multiplex PCR. The data contain about 400,000 clones, over 75% of them singletons. Treatment of the sample: some 20 received Ad26.COV2.S at low or high dose, single or two shots; about 5 received placebo; per-sample allocation not given. Sampling was done on day 63 after the first vaccine or placebo injection. In regard to this clone: Its antigen remains unknown.

Study results and caveats: Spike-specific CD8+ and CD4+ T cell responses reportedly showed substantial breadth after vaccination. Quantification of TCR breadth and depth may have yielded underestimates of total T cell responses.

Looked up from germline, CDR1 is SGHNT and CDR2 is YYREEE (reference sequence). Deletions cut 1 base from V and 3 bases from J, with 10 bases between. The CDR3 is 14 residues long. The clonotype was recovered from a person between 18 and 65 years old who received the Ad26.COV2.S COVID-19 vaccine or a placebo. The source material was peripheral blood, sampled in a trial of Ad26.COV2.S vaccine versus placebo. The rearrangement joins TRBV5-4 to TRBJ1-1; maybe TRBD1 (5 bases). In DNA, the CDR3 is TGTGCCAGCAGCTTGCAGGGTCGGGACACTGAAGCTTTCTTT. Translated: CASSLQGRDTEAFF. Filled out from reference TRBV5-4 and TRBJ1-1, the complete variable domain reads ETGVTQSPTHLIKTRGQQVTLRCSSQSGHNTVSWYQQALGQGPQFIFQYYREEENGRGNFPPRFSGLQFPNYSSELNVNALELDDSALYLCASSLQGRDTEAFFGQGTRLTVV.